This entry features one T cell receptor (beta chain) sequence. Its antigen remains unidentified. Nothing much larger sits one base from this clone, and base qualities are not available. Library preparation employed the immunoSEQ multiplex PCR assay. The immuneACCESS repertoire file appears here via TCRdb, limited to in-frame rearrangements. These files lack a portion of the clones; in checked studies, under half of the deficit traces to unresolved V genes, and the cause of the others is not known. The sample table records roughly 550,000 clones; roughly 74% of these occur just once. Of the sample, around 0.013% is held by the ten largest clones. The data belong to a study of shared T cell receptors in the human thymus (dated by TCRdb to 2020 to 2023). As for the study more broadly: The study examined how self-reactive, shared T-cell receptor alpha chains are generated in the human thymus.

From its cysteine to its phenylalanine, the CDR3 spans 17 amino acids. Only the CDR3 DNA is retained, 51 bases long and in frame from the first base. V lost 0 bases and J lost 6 bases; the stretch between them is 17 bases long. The germline V gene gives CDR1 as MGHDK and CDR2 as SYGVNS. This sample was shared with a second study, whose subject was human thymus T cells. From the second report: The donors were immunologically healthy infants in Finland who had open corrective cardiac surgery for congenital heart defects. The thymus tissue came from surgical resects taken out during corrective cardiac surgery. V and J gene segment usage appeared biased in both thymic and peripheral blood repertoires. Highly overlapping thymic TCR repertoires among unrelated individuals were reported in the related research. The study used roughly 8 infant thymus samples plus four related peripheral blood samples to characterize TCR alpha and beta repertoires. Donor ages ranging from about 6 to 244 days were recorded, and 5 or 6 male and a couple of female infants were included in the cohort. Thymocytes were released mechanically from tissue and stored at -70 °C as pellets of 10-30 million cells. Genomic DNA was extracted from frozen cell pellets with a QIAsymphony instrument. The immunoSEQ multiplex PCR assay was used to amplify the TCRB and TCRAD loci from a standardized quantity of quality-controlled genomic DNA. Amplicons spanned the V(D)J region at a length sufficient to cover the CDR3 and identify V and J genes. The amplicons were sequenced on an Illumina platform via the commercial immunoSEQ service. Primer bias and sequencing errors were corrected using previously described methods, and TCRAD and TCRB definitions followed the IMGT database. Repertoires were analysed with immunoSEQ Analyzer 3.0 and VDJTools, covering basic statistics, V/J segment usage, diversity estimates, rarefaction and pairwise overlap. Chao1, ChaoE, Efron-Thisted, Shannon and inverse Simpson indices were used to estimate diversity, which was also estimated on datasets down-sampled to the smallest sample. Repertoire overlap used strict matching of CDR3 nucleotide sequence, V gene and J gene, with Jaccard-based multidimensional scaling clustering. On average, thymus samples yielded some 810,000 unique TCRB clonotypes, whereas blood samples yielded around 84,000.

The chain is made from TRBV25-1 and TRBJ1-4; perhaps TRBD1 is the D gene, with 5 bases matching. The sequence was obtained from a boy under two years old with a congenital heart defect. Donor details come from another sample of the same person, matched by shared clones. Input material: thymocytes. The CDR3 region: CASSEYLQQGRDEKLFF. The nucleotides are TGTGCCAGCAGTGAATATCTCCAGCAGGGCCGGGATGAAAAACTGTTTTTT.